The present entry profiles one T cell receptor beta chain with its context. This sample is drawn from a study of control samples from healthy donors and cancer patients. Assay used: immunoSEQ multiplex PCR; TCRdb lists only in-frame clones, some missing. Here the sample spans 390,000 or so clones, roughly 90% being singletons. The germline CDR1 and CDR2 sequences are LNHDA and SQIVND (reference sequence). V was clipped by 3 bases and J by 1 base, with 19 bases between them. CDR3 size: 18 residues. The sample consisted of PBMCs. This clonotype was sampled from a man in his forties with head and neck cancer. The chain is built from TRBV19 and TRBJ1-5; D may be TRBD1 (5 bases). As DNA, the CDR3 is TGTGCCAGTAGTATCGACCCCCCCAGCAGGGCGAGCAATCAGCCCCAGCATTTT. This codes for CASSIDPPSRASNQPQHF.